These T cell receptor beta chains were read from a single sample in a study of cytomegalovirus exposure and HLA in healthy donors. This table comes from immunoSEQ multiplex PCR, and its TCRdb copy is limited to in-frame clones, with some not included. The sample carries about 120,000 clones, 80% recorded once. Specimen: PBMCs. The receptors were sampled from a man younger than 45 in good health and CMV-seronegative. Each CDR3 is given with its conserved first and last residue. The D gene is left open where the match is weak. Clone sizes are given selectively: once, few, many, or a class where the clone is expanded.

j_call clone_size d_call v_call cdr3_nt cdr3_aa
TRBJ2-7 once . TRBV29-1 TGCAGCTGGGGGGGCGGAACGGACGAGCAGTACTTC CSWGGGTDEQYF
TRBJ2-3 . . TRBV4-3 TGCGCCAGCAGCCAAGATCGGGCGGGGAGCACAGATACGCAGTATTTT CASSQDRAGSTDTQYF
TRBJ2-7 few . TRBV4-3 TGCGCCAGCAGCCAAGGGGGCAGGCATTCCTACGAGCAGTACTTC CASSQGGRHSYEQYF
TRBJ2-3 . . TRBV5-6 TGTGCCAGCAGCTCCACTACTTCTGATACGCAGTATTTT CASSSTTSDTQYF
TRBJ1-5 . . TRBV11-3 TGTGCCAGCAGCCCGGGGGAGAATCAGCCCCAGCATTTT CASSPGENQPQHF
TRBJ1-2 . . TRBV5-6 TGTGCCAGCAGCTTCTCCAGGGAAAACCCTAACTATGGCTACACCTTC CASSFSRENPNYGYTF
TRBJ1-1 . . TRBV6-5 TGTGCCAGCAGTTACTCGCATTCATCAGGTGAAGCTTTCTTT CASSYSHSSGEAFF
TRBJ2-7 once TRBD1 TRBV4-1 TGCGCCAGCAGCCAAGTTATGACAGGGATCAACGAGCAGTACTTC CASSQVMTGINEQYF
TRBJ2-7 . TRBD1 TRBV9 TGTGCCAGCAGCGATGACTCCGGGACAGGGGCCCAGTACTTC CASSDDSGTGAQYF
TRBJ1-1 once TRBD1 TRBV5-6 TGTGCCAGCAGCTTTCCGCAGGGGGCCAACACTGAAGCTTTCTTT CASSFPQGANTEAFF
TRBJ1-4 . . TRBV12-5 TGTGCTAGTGGTTCTCCGATGGACACGCTGAATGAAAAACTGTTTTTT CASGSPMDTLNEKLFF
TRBJ2-7 few . TRBV27 TGTGCCAGCAGTTTACAAGGGGCCCACGAGCAGTACTTC CASSLQGAHEQYF
TRBJ2-2 . TRBD2 TRBV9 TGTGCCAGCAGCGTTGGTGGACCGGGACTAGCGGGACACGCGAACACCGGGGAGCTGTTTTTT CASSVGGPGLAGHANTGELFF
TRBJ1-1 few . TRBV5-4 TGTGCCAGCAGCAGGGGCGCTGGGAACACTGAAGCTTTCTTT CASSRGAGNTEAFF
TRBJ2-7 . TRBD2 TRBV28 TGTGCCAGCAGTTTAAGGGCCAGCTGGAGGGGGACTAGCGGGGAGGGGCCGGCCTACGAGCAGTACTTC CASSLRASWRGTSGEGPAYEQYF
TRBJ2-2 . TRBD1 TRBV6-1 TGTGCCAGCAGTGTTCAGGGGGTGTACACCGGGGAGCTGTTTTTT CASSVQGVYTGELFF
TRBJ1-1 . TRBD1 TRBV6-6 TGTGCCAGCAGTTACACTACGACAGGGGAGAACACTGAAGCTTTCTTT CASSYTTTGENTEAFF
TRBJ2-2 . TRBD2 TRBV10-2 TGCGCCAGCAGCGGGGGCGGGAGGGCCGGAAGGGAGCTGTTTTTT CASSGGGRAGRELFF